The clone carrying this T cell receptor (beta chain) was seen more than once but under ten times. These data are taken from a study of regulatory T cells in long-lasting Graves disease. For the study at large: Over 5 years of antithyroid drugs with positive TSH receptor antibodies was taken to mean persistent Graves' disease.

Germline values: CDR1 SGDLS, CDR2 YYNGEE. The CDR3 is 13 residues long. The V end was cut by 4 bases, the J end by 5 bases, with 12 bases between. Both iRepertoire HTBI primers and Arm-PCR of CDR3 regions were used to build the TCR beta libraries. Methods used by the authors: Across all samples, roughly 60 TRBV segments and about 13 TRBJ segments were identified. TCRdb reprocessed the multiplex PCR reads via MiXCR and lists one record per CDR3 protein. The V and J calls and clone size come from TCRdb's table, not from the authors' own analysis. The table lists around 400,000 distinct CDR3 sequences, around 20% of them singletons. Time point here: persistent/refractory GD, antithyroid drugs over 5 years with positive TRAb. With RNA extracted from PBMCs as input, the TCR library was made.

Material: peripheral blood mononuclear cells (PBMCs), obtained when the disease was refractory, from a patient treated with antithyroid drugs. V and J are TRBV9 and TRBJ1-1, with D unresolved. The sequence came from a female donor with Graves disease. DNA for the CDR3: TGTGCCAGCAGCCACAACCCGGGAACTGAAGCTTTCTTT. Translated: CASSHNPGTEAFF.